This is a list of T cell receptor beta chains from one sample in a study of beta chain features in type 1 diabetes. The table came from immunoSEQ multiplex PCR; TCRdb's copy has only in-frame clones and leaves some out. The profile shows almost 350,000 clones, around 19% of them singletons. What was sequenced was naive CD4+ T cells from blood. The receptors were sampled from a woman younger than 35 in good health. CDR3s include the opening cysteine and the closing phenylalanine or tryptophan. A D gene is named only where the DNA matches it firmly. Clone sizes are given selectively: once, few, many, or a class where the clone is expanded.

j_call	v_call	clone_size	d_call	cdr3_nt	cdr3_aa
TRBJ1-1	TRBV6-6	-	-	TGTGCCAGCAGAAAGACAGAAAACACTGAAGCTTTCTTT	CASRKTENTEAFF
TRBJ2-7	TRBV7-3	-	-	TGTGCCAGCAGCTTGATGGCAGGGGAAGCCTACGAGCAGTACTTC	CASSLMAGEAYEQYF
TRBJ2-1	TRBV9	few	-	TGTGCCAGCAGCTCTGGAGGGAGGAATGAGCAGTTCTTC	CASSSGGRNEQFF
TRBJ2-5	TRBV5-1	-	-	TGCGCCAGCAGCCGCGCTGACTCCGCCGAGACCCAGTACTTC	CASSRADSAETQYF
TRBJ1-5	TRBV7-2	-	-	TGTGCCAGCAGCTTAACCAGGGATCAGCCCCAGCATTTT	CASSLTRDQPQHF
TRBJ2-3	TRBV9	few	-	TGTGCCAGCAGCGCAACCGGGACTTCCACTAGCACAGATACGCAGTATTTT	CASSATGTSTSTDTQYF
TRBJ1-2	TRBV18	few	-	TGTGCCAGCTCACCGGAGCACTACACGCGGGGCTACACCTTC	CASSPEHYTRGYTF
TRBJ1-4	TRBV4-3	few	-	TGCGCCAGCAGCCAACAGGGAAGGGAAAAACTGTTTTTT	CASSQQGREKLFF
TRBJ2-1	TRBV9	once	TRBD2	TGTGCCAGCAGCGTTAGCGGGGGGGCGATGCTGTACAATGAGCAGTTCTTC	CASSVSGGAMLYNEQFF
TRBJ1-2	TRBV30	few	TRBD1	TGTGCCTGGAGCCGGGACAGCAACTATGGCTACACCTTC	CAWSRDSNYGYTF
TRBJ1-2	TRBV30	few	TRBD1	TGTGCCTGGAAGGACAGGGGGCTTGATGGCTACACCTTC	CAWKDRGLDGYTF
TRBJ2-1	TRBV4-3	few	-	TGCGCCAGCAGCCGATCCAGACAGGCAGGCTCCTACAATGAGCAGTTCTTC	CASSRSRQAGSYNEQFF
TRBJ1-2	TRBV20-1	-	-	TGCAGTGCTATAAGAGGGGGCTACACCTTC	CSAIRGGYTF
TRBJ1-4	TRBV6-5	-	-	TGTGCCAGCAGTTACGACACTTCAACTAATGAAAAACTGTTTTTT	CASSYDTSTNEKLFF
TRBJ2-7	TRBV19	-	TRBD1	TGTGCCAGTAGTATTATCGGGACAGGCTCCTACGAGCAGTACTTC	CASSIIGTGSYEQYF
TRBJ2-6	TRBV9	-	-	TGTGCCAGCAACGCTCGAGCCGGGGGGGCCAACGTCCTGACTTTC	CASNARAGGANVLTF
TRBJ2-7	TRBV4-1	-	TRBD1	TGCGCCAGCAGCCAGCCGGGACAGACCTACGAGCAGTACTTC	CASSQPGQTYEQYF
TRBJ1-2	TRBV6-6	-	TRBD1	TGTGCCAGCAGTTACTTGGGACAGGGTGAAGGCTACACCTTC	CASSYLGQGEGYTF
TRBJ2-7	TRBV18	few	-	TGTGCCACCAAGGAGGAACAGTTGGGAGAGCAGTACTTC	CATKEEQLGEQYF
TRBJ2-2	TRBV5-1	-	TRBD1	TGCGCCAGCAGCTCCTACAGGGGAACGAACACCGGGGAGCTGTTTTTT	CASSSYRGTNTGELFF
TRBJ1-5	TRBV4-2	-	-	TGTGCCAGCAGCCAACAGACAGGCCAAGTTAGGCCCCAGCATTTT	CASSQQTGQVRPQHF
TRBJ2-3	TRBV5-6	few	TRBD2	TGTGCCAGCAGCACGGGACTAGCGGGAGCAGGCACAGATACGCAGTATTTT	CASSTGLAGAGTDTQYF
TRBJ2-3	TRBV5-1	few	-	TGCGCCAGCAGCTCCGGGACCAGCGGGGATACGCAGTATTTT	CASSSGTSGDTQYF
TRBJ2-1	TRBV6-6	few	TRBD1	TGTGCCAGCAGTTACTCGGGACAGCCCAATGAGCAGTTCTTC	CASSYSGQPNEQFF
TRBJ2-1	TRBV9	-	TRBD1	TGTGCCAGCAGCCCAGCGGCAGGGGGTTACAATGAGCAGTTCTTC	CASSPAAGGYNEQFF
TRBJ2-5	TRBV10-3	-	TRBD2	TGTGCCATCAGTGGACTAGCGGGAGGAGAGACCCAGTACTTC	CAISGLAGGETQYF
TRBJ2-5	TRBV30	-	-	TGTGCCTGGAATGCAAGGGGTGCTGAGACCCAGTACTTC	CAWNARGAETQYF
TRBJ2-1	TRBV7-8	few	TRBD2	TGTGCCAGCAGAACCGGACTAGCGATCAATGAGCAGTTCTTC	CASRTGLAINEQFF
TRBJ1-1	TRBV6-5	-	-	TGTGCCAGCAGCCCCGAGTTACGGAACACTGAAGCTTTCTTT	CASSPELRNTEAFF
TRBJ1-2	TRBV30	-	TRBD1	TGTGCCTGGAGCGGGACAGTGAATGGCTACACCTTC	CAWSGTVNGYTF
TRBJ2-5	TRBV11-2	-	-	TGTGCCAGCAGCTTAGAATGGGGCTGGGAGACCCAGTACTTC	CASSLEWGWETQYF
TRBJ2-7	TRBV18	-	TRBD1	TGTGCCAGCTCACCGAATGCACCGGGACAGGGCTACGAGCAGTACTTC	CASSPNAPGQGYEQYF
TRBJ1-3	TRBV14	few	-	TGTGCCAGCAGCCAAGAGGGGGCAGGAAACACCATATATTTT	CASSQEGAGNTIYF
TRBJ2-2	TRBV4-1	-	TRBD2	TGCGCCAGCAGCCTCCGGGGGGGCAACACCGGGGAGCTGTTTTTT	CASSLRGGNTGELFF
TRBJ2-7	TRBV5-1	-	-	TGCGCCAGCAGCTTGGGGACAGCCGAGCAGTACTTC	CASSLGTAEQYF
TRBJ2-1	TRBV2	-	-	TGTGCCAGCAGTGAATCAGGGGAGTCCTACAATGAGCAGTTCTTC	CASSESGESYNEQFF
TRBJ1-6	TRBV9	-	-	TGTGCCAGCAACGTGGCAGGGGTCCATAATTCACCCCTCCACTTT	CASNVAGVHNSPLHF
TRBJ1-2	TRBV29-1	-	-	TGCAGCGTGGCAGGACAGTACCGCTATGGCTACACCTTC	CSVAGQYRYGYTF
TRBJ2-4	TRBV23-1	many	-	TGCGCCAGCAGTCAATCCTGCGGGCTAATTCAGTACTTC	CASSQSCGLIQYF
TRBJ1-3	TRBV30	-	TRBD1	TGTGCCTGGAGTGTTACAGGGGCATTGGGAAACACCATATATTTT	CAWSVTGALGNTIYF
TRBJ1-1	TRBV9	-	-	TGTGCCAGCAGCGTGAGCTCGAACACTGAAGCTTTCTTT	CASSVSSNTEAFF
TRBJ2-7	TRBV7-2	-	TRBD1	TGTGCCAGCAGCTTCGGGACAGGGGTTAGCGAGCAGTACTTC	CASSFGTGVSEQYF
TRBJ1-1	TRBV12-5	-	TRBD1	TGTGCTAGTGCCCTGGACAGGTCGAGCACTGAAGCTTTCTTT	CASALDRSSTEAFF
TRBJ2-5	TRBV6-5	-	-	TGTGCCAGCAGTTCCTCATTTAACCAAGAGACCCAGTACTTC	CASSSSFNQETQYF
TRBJ2-2	TRBV9	many	-	TGTGCCAGCAGCGGGAGGGACACCGGGGAGCTGTTTTTT	CASSGRDTGELFF
TRBJ2-5	TRBV5-1	-	-	TGCGCCAGCAGCCCCTCCCAGGGTTGGGAGACCCAGTACTTC	CASSPSQGWETQYF
TRBJ1-5	TRBV30	few	TRBD1	TGTGCCTGGAGTTTTACAGGGGGCCATCAGCCCCAGCATTTT	CAWSFTGGHQPQHF
TRBJ1-2	TRBV30	-	-	TGTGCCTGGAGCCCGGGATTCTCGGGTGGCTACACCTTC	CAWSPGFSGGYTF
TRBJ2-6	TRBV30	-	TRBD2	TGTGCCTGGAGTGTACAGTGGGGCCGAGGTAGCGGGGGTACCGGGTCTGGGGCCAACGTCCTGACTTTC	CAWSVQWGRGSGGTGSGANVLTF
TRBJ2-3	TRBV7-9	-	-	TGTGCCAGCAGCCCAAAAACAGGGACACAAGATACGCAGTATTTT	CASSPKTGTQDTQYF
TRBJ2-5	TRBV7-9	few	TRBD1	TGTGCCAGCAGCTTGGTAGGGGGCTTGGCCCAGTACTTC	CASSLVGGLAQYF
TRBJ2-2	TRBV5-6	few	TRBD1	TGTGCCAGCAGCAGCAGGGGGTCAGCCTCCTCGAACACCGGGGAGCTGTTTTTT	CASSSRGSASSNTGELFF
TRBJ2-5	TRBV7-3	-	TRBD1	TGTGCCAGCAGCTTAACAAACAGGGGGCTTCAAGAGACCCAGTACTTC	CASSLTNRGLQETQYF
TRBJ2-5	TRBV4-1	few	TRBD2	TGCGCCAGCAGCCAAGCGGGGGGACGGATAGGCGCCCCCCAAGAGACCCAGTACTTC	CASSQAGGRIGAPQETQYF